This record concerns one T cell receptor (beta chain) sequence. Its binding antigen is unknown. No much larger clonotype is one base removed from it; base qualities were not supplied. This sample is part of a study of T cells in Graves' hyperthyroidism and ophthalmopathy (dated by TCRdb to about 2019). For the study in its entirety: Peripheral blood samples were taken at initial diagnosis, before any treatment was given. According to the paper, TCR Vbeta CDR3 sequencing was carried out on more than 120 peripheral blood samples, which came from 40 to 45 ophthalmopathy, roughly 75 hyperthyroidism and roughly 17 progressor patients. To identify distinguishing TCR V-J signatures, a discovery cohort of some 99 patients was used, comprising roughly 45 with Graves' ophthalmopathy and around 60 with stable Graves' hyperthyroidism. The approximately 95 discovery patients were divided at random into training and test sets in a 7:3 ratio. Following sampling, methimazole starting at 30 mg daily was given to hyperthyroidism patients, and high-dose intravenous methylprednisolone was given to ophthalmopathy patients. The study also compared thyroid tissue and blood T-cell repertoires from five or six Graves' hyperthyroidism patients. An independent validation cohort of around 20 hyperthyroidism patients and approximately 17 patients who later progressed to ophthalmopathy tested prospective prediction of ophthalmopathy. Summary of the overall study and its limitations: Most expanded thyroid clonotypes (frequency above 0.001) were also found in blood, which suggests that blood repertoires may mirror thyroid immune responses. No statistical method was used to fix the sample size in advance, and group allocation was not hidden from the investigators. Ophthalmopathy was separated from stable hyperthyroidism by a 13 V-J signature model, with about 88% sensitivity and about 84% specificity obtained in cross-validation and 80%/75% obtained in testing. In validation, the model predicted progression to ophthalmopathy with 65% to 71% sensitivity and roughly 72% specificity, a median of 6.5 months before onset.

TCR beta CDR3 regions were amplified from RNA transcripts. The TCR CDR3 was subjected to a first round of RT-PCR using the HTBI primer set and the Qiagen OneStep RT-PCR kit. The libraries were constructed in a second round of multiplex PCR and then size-selected and purified. Libraries were sequenced paired-end with 100 bp reads on an Illumina HiSeq2000. Per the authors' processing: SOAPnuke was used to process the raw data, removing reads that contained adapters or uncalled bases, had a mean Phred below 15, or lacked an exact match to the constant primer or identifier. COPE v1.2.5 was used to merge the high-quality paired reads, and each unique nucleotide sequence was defined as a clonotype. Clonotypes were aligned to IMGT TRBV, TRBD and TRBJ reference segments using MiTCR v1.1. Analysis was restricted to V-J combinations with a frequency above 0.0001, which covered about 99% of repertoires. A TCS score was defined as the ratio between F50 (clonal expansion) and ExV (chaos), using BLOSUM62-based TCRdist between CDR3 peptides within each V-J. Welch's t-statistics and random forest reduced fewer than 600 V-J features to roughly 13, which were used in a naive Bayes classifier (R e1071). TCRdb reworked the public reads: Q25 trimming with fastp, MiXCR clone assembly, productive beta chains retained. One record per CDR3 amino acid sequence lists the most common genes and DNA. TCRdb assigned the V and J calls; the authors' analysis was not used. Across this sample there are nearly 600,000 distinct CDR3 sequences, with over 12% seen only once. The ten largest clonotypes hold roughly 7.1% of the sample.

Moderately to severely active disease, a Clinical Activity Score of at least 3, a NOSPECS grade of at least 4, and a duration under 3 months were present in ophthalmopathy patients. Patients with uncontrolled infections, other autoimmune diseases, pregnancy or lactation were excluded. Diagnoses relied on clinical symptoms, serum thyroxine and TRAb, thyroid ultrasound and orbital computed tomography. PBMCs were separated from 10 ml of fresh peripheral blood using Ficoll-Paque density gradient centrifugation. Total RNA was extracted using Trizol reagent, and RNA quality was assessed on an Agilent 2100 Bioanalyzer. The sequence derives from a woman aged 18-29 years with Graves' ophthalmopathy. Material: blood.

The CDR3 reads CASSWTGESTEAFF. Here is the DNA: TGTGCCAGCTCATGGACAGGGGAGAGCACTGAAGCTTTCTTT. The chain was built from TRBV18 and TRBJ1-1, with 9 bases aligning to TRBD1. The CDR3 goes from the cysteine to the phenylalanine over 14 residues. Just CDR3 DNA is preserved here, 42 bases in frame from base 1. Per the germline V gene, KGHSH is the CDR1 and LQKENI is the CDR2. Clipping removes 5 bases from V and 4 bases from J, with 5 as the unmatched junction base count. Where the CDR3 stops, the reference TRBV18 and TRBJ1-1 genes take over; the full variable domain is NAGVMQNPRHLVRRRGQEARLRCSPMKGHSHVYWYRQLPEEGLKFMVYLQKENIIDESGMPKERFSAEFPKEGPSILRIQQVVRGDSAAYFCASSWTGESTEAFFGQGTRLTVV.